The T cell receptor beta chain described here comes from a study of shared clonotypes between healthy human individuals (dated by TCRdb to the early 2020s). At the level of the whole study: The cohort comprised two women and a few men aged 18 to 49 years. For each donor, CD4 naive and CD4 memory were each given three plates, CD8 naive was given two plates, and CD8 memory was given one plate. The study deeply sequenced blood TCR repertoires of 5 or 6 healthy adults to estimate repertoire size and the extent of clonotype sharing between individuals. Libraries were prepared and TCR repertoires were sequenced by different laboratories using diverse techniques, in order to increase sequencing depth and limit assay-specific biases. Leukapheresis yielded between about 0.85 and 10 billion PBMCs per donor.

Using the deep immunoSEQ assay, multiplex PCR amplified TCR CDR3 regions from genomic DNA. Extracted genomic DNA from each cell subset was distributed evenly across all wells of several immunoSEQ 96-well plates, and each plate was treated as a replicate. For sorted subsets, each replicate PCR was loaded with about 0.2 ug genomic DNA, equivalent to approximately 27,000 T cell genomes. Purified libraries were quantified with a Qubit 3.0 fluorometer, sized on a Bioanalyzer 2100, and re-quantified with the KAPA Library Quantification kit. A separate single-read 150-cycle Illumina NextSeq 550 flow cell was used to sequence each immunoSEQ 96-well plate. In the paper's pipeline: Because the immunoSEQ output held only junctional sequences and lacked quality scores, the filtering could not match the filtering applied to full-length reads. To assign V/J genes and CDR3, sequences were annotated using PyIR, a Python wrapper for IgBLAST v1.9, with IMGT germline references. Any read was removed if the V/J assignment was weak (E-value above 1e-6), the CDR3 was missing, or the read contained stop codons, out-of-frame junctions, or ambiguous translated residues. V3J clonotypes were defined as sequences sharing the same inferred V gene, J gene, and CDR3 amino acid sequence. Percentage overlap between repertoires was calculated by dividing the number of shared unique clonotypes by the size of the smaller repertoire. Richness of each repertoire was evaluated using RTK rarefaction, the Chao1 estimator, and Recon v2.1 estimates of unobserved clonotypes. For all TCRbeta clonotypes obtained by the gDNA method from a handful of donors, generation probabilities were computed with OLGA. TCRdb mirrors the immuneACCESS table, restricted to in-frame sequences. Some clones are absent from its copies; in checked studies, under half trace to an unresolved V gene, and the reason for the others is unknown. Clone size and the V and J calls come from that table; the DNA yielded D and trimming. The table for this sample lists roughly 890,000 clones; 80% to 95% of them were counted only once. The top ten clonotypes cover more than 20% of the sample.

CD8 naive samples consisted of CD45RO-negative cells that were positively selected for CCR7, yielding a CD45RA+CCR7+ population without TemRA cells. The donors were healthy, HIV-negative adults who had no recently reported acute infections or vaccinations. Only Caucasian adults living in Nashville, Tennessee, USA were represented among the donors. After blood collection by leukapheresis, PBMCs were isolated using Ficoll-Histopaque density gradient centrifugation and then cryopreserved in the vapor phase of liquid nitrogen. Purity and quantity of every magnetically sorted T cell population were checked by analytical flow cytometry. From each sorted fraction, genomic DNA was isolated and quantified by UV absorbance on a Nanodrop 2000c. The paper's findings and limits, for the study overall: Based on pairwise subsampling, the degree of clonotype sharing among donors was expected to be affected by sequencing depth. Higher generation probabilities were observed for clonotypes shared by all four sorted-subset donors than for non-shared clonotypes. Across several donors, about 5% of naive CD4, approximately 3.5% of naive CD8, approximately 2.5% of memory CD4, and approximately 0.4% of memory CD8 clonotypes were shared. Even with the large sequencing depth, rarefaction of the sorted-subset datasets indicated that sequencing was incomplete. Sampling was restricted to blood, and TCR repertoires in tissues likely differ from the TCR repertoires found in blood. Estimated clonotype richness was generally larger for naive than for memory subsets. Because the study included only a small number of donors, the genetic and exposure-history diversity represented was limited.

A remark on this clone: No antigen is known for it. There are no base qualities to consult, and no much larger clone falls within one base.

Including the terminal cysteine and phenylalanine, the CDR3 comprises 13 residues. The entry retains the CDR3 DNA only, 39 bases that are in frame from base 1. The germline V gene provides CDR1 MGHRA and CDR2 YSYEKL. Between the V and J ends, shortened by 1 base and 3 bases respectively, the junction contains 7 bases. The sequence was collected from a man aged 25-40 years in good health. The sequence joins TRBV4-1 to TRBJ2-7, with an unclear D gene assignment. The sample taken for sequencing was naive CD8+ T cells sorted from blood. What the cell subset or site label conveys for this sample: CD45RA+CCR7+. The nucleotide sequence reads TGCGCCAGCAGCCAAGTTGCGGACTACGAGCAGTACTTC. It specifies CASSQVADYEQYF.